This T cell receptor beta chain stems from a study of cytomegalovirus exposure and HLA in healthy donors. Primers included in the PCR were 60 Vbeta and 13 Jbeta primers. TCRdb keeps only in-frame clones here, not all; method: immunoSEQ multiplex PCR. The data show approximately 120,000 clones, with around 82% seen just once and about a tenth held by the top ten. Germline lookup yields CDR1 SNHLY and CDR2 FYNNEI. Trimming took 5 bases from V and 0 from J, leaving 10 bases between them. This CDR3 region has 14 residues. The chain couples TRBV2 to TRBJ2-5, with D possibly matching TRBD1 (6 bases). Sequencing was done on a sample of PBMCs. The TCR originated in a young man in good health and CMV-seropositive. In nucleotides, the CDR3 is TGTGCCAGCAGTAAAGACAGGTACCAAGAGACCCAGTACTTC. Protein product: CASSKDRYQETQYF.